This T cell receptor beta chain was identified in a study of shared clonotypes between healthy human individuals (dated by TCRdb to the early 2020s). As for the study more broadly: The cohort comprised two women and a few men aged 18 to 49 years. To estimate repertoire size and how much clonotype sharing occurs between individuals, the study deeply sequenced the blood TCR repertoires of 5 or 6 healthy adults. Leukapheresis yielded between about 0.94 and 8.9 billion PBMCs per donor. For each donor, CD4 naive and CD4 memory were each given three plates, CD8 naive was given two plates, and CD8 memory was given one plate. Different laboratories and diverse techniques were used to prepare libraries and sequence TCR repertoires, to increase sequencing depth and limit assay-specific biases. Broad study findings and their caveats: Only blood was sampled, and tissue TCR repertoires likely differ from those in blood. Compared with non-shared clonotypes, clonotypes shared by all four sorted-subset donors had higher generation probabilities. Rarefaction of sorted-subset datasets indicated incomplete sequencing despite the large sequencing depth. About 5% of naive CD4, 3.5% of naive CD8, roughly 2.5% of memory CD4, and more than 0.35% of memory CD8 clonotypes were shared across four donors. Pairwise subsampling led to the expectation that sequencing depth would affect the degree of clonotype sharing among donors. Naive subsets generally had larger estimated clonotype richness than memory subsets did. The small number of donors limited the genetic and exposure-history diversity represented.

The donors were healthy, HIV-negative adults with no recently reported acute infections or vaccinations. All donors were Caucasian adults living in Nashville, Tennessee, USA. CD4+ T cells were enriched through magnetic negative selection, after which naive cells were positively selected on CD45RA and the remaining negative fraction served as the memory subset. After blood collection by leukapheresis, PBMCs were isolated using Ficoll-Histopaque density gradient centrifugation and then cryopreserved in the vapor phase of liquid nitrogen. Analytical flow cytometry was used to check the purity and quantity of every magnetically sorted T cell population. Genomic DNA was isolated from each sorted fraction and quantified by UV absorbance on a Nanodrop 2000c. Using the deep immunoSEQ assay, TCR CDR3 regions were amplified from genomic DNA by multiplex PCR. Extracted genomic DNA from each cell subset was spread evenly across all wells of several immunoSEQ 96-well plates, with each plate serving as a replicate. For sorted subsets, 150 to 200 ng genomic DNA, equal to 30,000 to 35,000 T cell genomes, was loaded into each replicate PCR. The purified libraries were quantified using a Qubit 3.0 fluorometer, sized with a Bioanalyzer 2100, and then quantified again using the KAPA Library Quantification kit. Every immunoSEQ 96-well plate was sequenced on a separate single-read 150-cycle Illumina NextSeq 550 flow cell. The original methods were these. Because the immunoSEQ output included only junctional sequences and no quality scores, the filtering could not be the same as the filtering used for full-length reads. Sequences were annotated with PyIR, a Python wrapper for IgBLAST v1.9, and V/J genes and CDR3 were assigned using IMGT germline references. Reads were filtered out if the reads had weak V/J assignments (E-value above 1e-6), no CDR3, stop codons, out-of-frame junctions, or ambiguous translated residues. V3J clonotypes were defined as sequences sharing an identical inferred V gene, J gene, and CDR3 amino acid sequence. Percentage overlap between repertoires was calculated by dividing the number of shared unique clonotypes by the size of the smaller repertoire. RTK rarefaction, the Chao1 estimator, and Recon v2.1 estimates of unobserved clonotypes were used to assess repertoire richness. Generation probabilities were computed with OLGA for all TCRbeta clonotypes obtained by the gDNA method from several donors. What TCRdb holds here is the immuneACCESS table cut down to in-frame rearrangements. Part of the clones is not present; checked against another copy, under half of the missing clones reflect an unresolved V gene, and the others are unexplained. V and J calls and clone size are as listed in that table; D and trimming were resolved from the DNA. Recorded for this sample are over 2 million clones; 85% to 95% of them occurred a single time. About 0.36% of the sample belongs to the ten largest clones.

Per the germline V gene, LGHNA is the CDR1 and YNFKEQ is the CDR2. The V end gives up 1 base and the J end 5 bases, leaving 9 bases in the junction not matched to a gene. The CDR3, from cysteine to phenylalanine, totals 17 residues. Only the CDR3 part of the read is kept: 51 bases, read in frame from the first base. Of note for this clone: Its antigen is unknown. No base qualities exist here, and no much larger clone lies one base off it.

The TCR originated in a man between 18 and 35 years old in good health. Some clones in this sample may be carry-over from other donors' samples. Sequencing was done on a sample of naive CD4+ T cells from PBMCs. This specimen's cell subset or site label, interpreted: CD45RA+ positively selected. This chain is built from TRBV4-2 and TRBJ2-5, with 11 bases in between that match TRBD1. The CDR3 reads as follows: CASSQGKGQGVRETQYF. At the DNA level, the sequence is TGTGCCAGCAGCCAAGGAAAGGGACAGGGGGTTAGGGAGACCCAGTACTTC.